Given below is one T cell receptor (beta chain) in context. Clones were sequenced by immunoSEQ multiplex PCR, and TCRdb holds only the in-frame ones, with some missing. Found here are roughly 260,000 clones, 88% of them singletons; the top ten hold roughly 4%. The data were taken from a study of blood T cell repertoires in COVID-19. The CDR3 contains 12 residues. Germline V lookup: CDR1 SQVTM, CDR2 ANQGSEA. V shed 7 bases, J shed 2 bases, and the junction held 4 bases outside the gene matches. This sequence was found in a man in his fifties or sixties who had recovered from COVID-19. Material for sequencing was peripheral blood. The V and J genes are TRBV29-1 and TRBJ2-5, with 7 positions matching TRBD1. CDR3 coding DNA: TGCAGCGCCCTGGGACAGCAAGAGACCCAGTACTTC. Its protein is CSALGQQETQYF.